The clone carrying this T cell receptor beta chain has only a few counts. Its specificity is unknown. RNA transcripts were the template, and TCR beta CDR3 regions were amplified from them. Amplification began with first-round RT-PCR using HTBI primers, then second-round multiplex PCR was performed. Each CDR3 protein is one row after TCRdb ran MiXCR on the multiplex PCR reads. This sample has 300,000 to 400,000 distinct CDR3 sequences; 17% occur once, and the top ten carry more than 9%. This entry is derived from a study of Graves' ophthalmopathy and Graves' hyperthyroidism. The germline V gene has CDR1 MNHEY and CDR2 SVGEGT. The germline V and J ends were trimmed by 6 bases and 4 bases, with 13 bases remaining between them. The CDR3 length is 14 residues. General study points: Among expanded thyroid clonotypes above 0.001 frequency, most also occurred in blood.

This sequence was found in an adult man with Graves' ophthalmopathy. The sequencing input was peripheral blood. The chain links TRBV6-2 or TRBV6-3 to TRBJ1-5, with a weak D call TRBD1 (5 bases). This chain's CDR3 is CASRHGGENQPQHF. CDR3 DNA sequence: TGTGCCAGCAGGCACGGGGGTGAAAATCAGCCCCAGCATTTT.